The clone carrying this TCR beta chain was counted a few times. These data are taken from a study of immune heterogeneity within non-small cell lung tumors. Whole-study context: Histology included a few squamous cell carcinomas, approximately nine non-squamous carcinomas and 1 unspecified tumor.

V lost 2 bases to trimming and J lost 7 bases, with 11 bases between them. This CDR3 is built from 13 residues. Germline CDR1 is SGHTA and CDR2 is FQGNSA. Samples each supplied approximately 0.55 ug of bulk tumor genomic DNA as template. Far-apart biopsies, several per primary tumor, were taken during surgery. Before undergoing curative surgery, patients had newly diagnosed non-small cell lung cancer that was untreated. In a multiplex PCR, 32 V and 13 J primers amplified TCR beta CDR3. TCRdb re-called the multiplex PCR reads through MiXCR, storing one row per CDR3 protein. The data show roughly 15,000 distinct CDR3 sequences, 28% seen once.

The TCR originated in a man aged 35 to 55 with non-small cell lung cancer. The sample taken for sequencing was lung tumor tissue. The chain recombines TRBV7-2 with TRBJ1-1; D is undetermined. The CDR3, as DNA: TGTGCCAGCAGCTTATGGTCCGGGATTGAAGCTTTCTTT. Its translation: CASSLWSGIEAFF.